This T cell receptor beta chain was recorded in a study of T cell responses to AZD1222 COVID-19 vaccine. Study-level results: Only five or six AZD1222 recipients were seropositive at baseline. The sample set comprised mostly white British donors with more females, and clonal diversity was possibly underestimated.

Germline CDR1 is LGHDT and CDR2 is YNNKEL (reference sequence). The germline V and J ends were trimmed by 3 bases and 3 bases, with 16 bases remaining between them. The CDR3 contains 16 residues. With regard to this clone: Antigen specificity is unknown.

Method: immunoSEQ multiplex PCR; TCRdb's copy keeps in-frame clones and lacks some. This table holds around 170,000 clones, just over 90% found once. This sequence joins TRBV3-1 (or the pseudogene TRBV3-2) and TRBJ2-3; D tentatively reads TRBD1 or TRBD2 (6 bases each). Sequences were derived from peripheral blood, sampled on day 0 of AZD1222 vaccination. This clonotype was sampled from an adult in good health. The CDR3 loop is CASSQAVGGRTDTQYF. CDR3 DNA: TGTGCCAGCAGCCAGGCTGTTGGGGGGCGGACAGATACGCAGTATTTT.